One sample yielded the 22 T cell receptor beta chains listed below, sequenced in a study of response to subunit inactivated influenza vaccine. TCRdb itself ran the RT-PCR reads through MiXCR, one entry per CDR3 protein. The sample consists of 700,000 to 900,000 distinct CDR3 sequences, 20% to 25% of them appearing once. Sequenced here: PBMCs from blood, sampled 5 days after vaccination. Receptors originate from a man in his forties or fifties who received an inactivated influenza vaccine.

This chain uses TRBV4-1 with TRBJ2-3, with D perhaps matching TRBD1 (6 bases). Trimming cost V 1 base and J 6 bases, with 17 bases left between them. CDR1 MGHRA and CDR2 YSYEKL come from the germline V gene. CDR3 length: 16 residues. The chain's CDR3 is CASSQVGTLYGDTQYF. CDR3 in DNA: TGCGCCAGCAGCCAAGTCGGGACACTATATGGGGATACGCAGTATTTT.

This rearrangement joins TRBV9 to TRBJ2-3, with no clear D. Looked up from germline, CDR1 is SGDLS and CDR2 is YYNGEE. V lost 0 bases, J lost 4 bases, and 15 bases lay in between. The CDR3 covers 16 residues. The CDR3 loop reads CASSVGGRYGSDTQYF. The CDR3 coding sequence is TGTGCCAGCAGCGTAGGCGGCAGGTACGGCTCAGATACGCAGTATTTT.

A remark on this clonotype: The junction shows a germline mismatch at one end, possibly a read error. V is TRBV12-3 or TRBV12-4 and J is TRBJ1-1; unclear D gene. The CDR3 sequence is 11 residues long. The CDR3 sequence is CASSLGTEAIF. For the CDR3, the DNA is TGTGCCAGCAGTTTGGGCACTGAAGCTATCTTT.

The genes are TRBV7-9 and TRBJ1-1, with D uncertain. The CDR3 has 12 amino acids. Trimming took 6 bases from V and 1 from J, leaving 6 bases between them. CDR1 and CDR2 from the germline V gene are SEHNR and FQNEAQ (reference sequence). CDR3 sequence reads: CASRTTNTEAFF. Here the CDR3 DNA reads TGTGCCAGCAGGACAACGAACACTGAAGCTTTCTTT.

Worth noting for this clonotype: Relative to the germline gene, one junction end is altered; a read error may explain this. The rearrangement uses TRBV7-7 and TRBJ2-5; TRBD2 is a possible D gene (5 bases). Germline lookup yields CDR1 SSHAT and CDR2 FNYEAQ (reference sequence). This CDR3 comprises 15 residues. In nucleotides, the CDR3 is TGTGCTAGCAGCCCCCTAGGGAGTCCCGGGGAGACCCAGTACTTC. Translated: CASSPLGSPGETQYF.

This clonotype was found a few times. The V call is TRBV7-9, the J call TRBJ2-5; perhaps D is TRBD1 or TRBD2 (5 bases each). In germline, CDR1 is SEHNR, CDR2 FQNEAQ (reference sequence). V shed 2 bases and J shed 1 base, with 14 bases lying between them. The CDR3 covers 16 residues. For the CDR3, the DNA is TGTGCCAGCAGCTTAAGAACTAGACAGCGCCAAGAGACCCAGTACTTC. It specifies CASSLRTRQRQETQYF.

This clonotype came up a few times. The chain is built from TRBV7-2 and TRBJ2-4, with D perhaps TRBD1 (6 bases). Trimming cost V 0 bases and J 3 bases, with 15 bases left between them. Germline V gene data show CDR1 as SGHTA and CDR2 as FQGNSA. This CDR3 has 17 residues. The CDR3 protein is CASSLAQGTEGKNIQYF. The CDR3 bases are TGTGCCAGCAGCTTAGCTCAGGGGACGGAAGGCAAAAACATTCAGTACTTC.

This clonotype turned up a few times. The gene calls are TRBV20-1 and TRBJ1-1; tentative D call: TRBD1 (5 bases). Germline V gene sequence: CDR1 DFQATT, CDR2 SNEGSKA (reference sequence). V lost 0 bases and J lost 5, with 13 bases in between. The length of the CDR3 is 14 residues. Here the CDR3 DNA reads TGCAGTGCTAGAGACACCGACTGGGGGACTGAAGCTTTCTTT. Its translation is CSARDTDWGTEAFF.

A few counts support this clonotype. The chain uses TRBV6-1 and TRBJ2-7; 10 bases are shared with TRBD2. Germline loops: CDR1 MNHNS, CDR2 SASEGT. The CDR3 covers 14 residues. Trimming took 5 bases from V and 4 from J; bases not matched to a gene: 5. CDR3: CASSPQAGGYEQYF. The CDR3 DNA follows: TGTGCCAGCAGTCCCCAAGCGGGAGGGTACGAGCAGTACTTC.

This clonotype was counted a few times. The rearrangement uses TRBV21-1 and TRBJ2-4; TRBD2 was called by the table and not checked on the DNA. TRBV21-1 is described as a pseudogene. The CDR3 consists of 20 residues. The CDR3: CASSPPGGLAGGPAKNIQYF. Written as DNA, the CDR3 is TGTGCCAGCAGCCCCCCAGGGGGACTAGCGGGGGGGCCGGCCAAAAACATTCAGTACTTC.

This clonotype was detected only a few times. V and J are TRBV28 and TRBJ2-5, with 10 bases lining up with TRBD2. Unmatched junction bases numbered 5, after V lost 4 bases and J lost 0 bases. The CDR3 has 16 amino acids. CDR1 is MDHEN, CDR2 SYDVKM, per germline. In nucleotides, the CDR3 is TGTGCCAGCAGTTCCTATAGCGGGGGGCACCAAGAGACCCAGTACTTC. This gives the protein CASSSYSGGHQETQYF.

This clonotype was counted a few times. The junction departs from the called germline gene at one end, perhaps through a read error. J is TRBJ2-2 and V is TRBV20-1; 8 nucleotides line up with TRBD2. The germline V gene encodes CDR1 DFQATT and CDR2 SNEGSKA (reference sequence). The CDR3 is 11 residues long. CDR3 sequence (DNA): TGCAGTGCTGGCCCCGGGGGGGTGCTGTTTTTT. Translating gives CSAGPGGVLFF.

This clonotype was seen ten or more times. The V gene is TRBV10-3, the J gene TRBJ2-2; 7 bases are shared with TRBD1. The CDR3 has 15 amino acids. V lost 2 bases, J lost 5 bases, and 5 bases stayed unmatched. The V gene's germline CDR1 is ENHRY and CDR2 SYGVKD. CDR3 DNA sequence: TGTGCCATCAGTGAGGACAGGGTTGGAACCGGGGAGCTGTTTTTT. Protein sequence: CAISEDRVGTGELFF.

This clonotype was seen a few times. The chain uses TRBV24-1 and TRBJ2-6, with 8 bases that match TRBD1. CDR1 and CDR2 (germline): KGHDR, SFDVKD. Trimming cost V 1 base and J 2 bases; bases outside gene matches: 3. The CDR3 contains 17 residues. The CDR3 coding sequence is TGTGCCACCAGTGATTTTGGCAGGGGGCCTGGGGCCAACGTCCTGACTTTC. Protein: CATSDFGRGPGANVLTF.

The rearrangement links TRBV5-1 to TRBJ2-5, with D perhaps being TRBD1 or TRBD2 (8 bases each). CDR3 size: 16 residues. Germline V gene sequence: CDR1 SGHRS, CDR2 YFSETQ. Trimming pared 4 bases from V and 5 bases from J, leaving 21 bases between. CDR3 residues: CASSQAGGQVLETQYF. DNA of the CDR3: TGCGCCAGCAGCCAGGCGGGGGGACAGGTGCTTGAGACCCAGTACTTC.

This clonotype has more than one count but fewer than ten. The chain joins TRBV15 to TRBJ2-1, with D hard to call. The V end lost 4 bases, the J end lost 4 bases, and 17 bases lay between the germline ends. Germline V CDR1 and CDR2: LNHNV, YYDKDF (reference sequence). The length of the CDR3 is 16 residues. CDR3 sequence reads: CATSTRTQPPYNEQFF. In DNA form, the CDR3 reads TGTGCCACCAGCACCCGGACGCAGCCCCCGTACAATGAGCAGTTCTTC.

This clonotype was observed a few times. This chain uses TRBV4-3 with TRBJ1-4; 7 positions match TRBD1. V lost 0 bases, J lost 5 bases, and 6 bases stayed unmatched. This CDR3 region has 16 residues. Germline V CDR1 and CDR2: LGHNA, YSLEER. This chain's CDR3 is CASSQEEQGWNEKLFF. The DNA of the CDR3 is TGCGCCAGCAGCCAAGAGGAACAGGGGTGGAATGAAAAACTGTTTTTT.

The chain uses TRBV29-1 and TRBJ2-1; D may be TRBD2 (5 bases). V lost 6 bases and J lost 0, with 24 bases in between. This CDR3 has 18 residues. From germline, CDR1 is SQVTM and CDR2 ANQGSEA. The CDR3 coding sequence is TGCAGCGTCCTCGGGGATCCCATTGTTCCCAGCTCCTACAATGAGCAGTTCTTC. Its protein product is CSVLGDPIVPSSYNEQFF.

The chain couples TRBV30 to TRBJ2-7, with a tentative D call TRBD1 (6 bases). Germline assignment: CDR1 GTSNPN and CDR2 SVGIG (reference sequence). V lost 5 bases and J 0 bases, leaving 8 bases between the germline ends. This CDR3 region has 12 residues. CDR3: CAWRTVSYEQYF. DNA for the CDR3: TGTGCCTGGCGGACAGTCTCCTACGAGCAGTACTTC.

The chain couples TRBV7-2 to TRBJ2-7, with D perhaps assigned TRBD1 or TRBD2 (5 bases each). CDR1 and CDR2 from the germline V gene are SGHTA and FQGNSA. The ends were cut back, 4 bases at V and 0 bases at J, with 13 bases in the middle. This CDR3 is built from 15 residues. The CDR3 region is CASSWDGVSSYEQYF. The CDR3 DNA is TGTGCCAGCAGCTGGGACGGTGTCAGCTCCTACGAGCAGTACTTC.

This chain joins TRBV11-2 and TRBJ1-2, with D perhaps matching TRBD1 (5 bases). Germline V CDR1 and CDR2: SGHAT, FQNNGV. The CDR3 covers 13 residues. Trimming stripped 0 bases from V and 8 bases from J, with 10 bases between. CDR3 DNA sequence: TGTGCCAGCAGCTTAGATCAGGGTATGGGCTACACCTTC. It specifies CASSLDQGMGYTF.

This clonotype showed up just a few times. This rearrangement joins TRBV29-1 to TRBJ2-5; no clear D. V was cut by 6 bases and J by 4 bases, with 18 bases left in between. The CDR3 is made up of 14 amino acids. Germline CDR1 reads SQVTM; CDR2 reads ANQGSEA. The CDR3 loop reads CSVTNPGLVETQYF. DNA for the CDR3: TGCAGCGTGACCAACCCGGGTTTAGTAGAGACCCAGTACTTC.